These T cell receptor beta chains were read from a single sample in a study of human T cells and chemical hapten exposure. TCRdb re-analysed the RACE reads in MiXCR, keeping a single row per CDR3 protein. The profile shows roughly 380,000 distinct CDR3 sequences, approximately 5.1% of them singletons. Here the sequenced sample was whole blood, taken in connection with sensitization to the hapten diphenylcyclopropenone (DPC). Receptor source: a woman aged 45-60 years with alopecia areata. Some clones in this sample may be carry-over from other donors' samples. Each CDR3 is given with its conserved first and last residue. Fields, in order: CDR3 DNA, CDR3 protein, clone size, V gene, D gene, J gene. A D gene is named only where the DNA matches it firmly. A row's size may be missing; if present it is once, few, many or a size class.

CDR3 DNA: TGTGCCAGCAGTTTGACGGGGGCGGTCTCCGGAAAACTGTTTTTT; CDR3 protein: CASSLTGAVSGKLFF; clone size: many; V gene: TRBV6-5; D gene: -; J gene: TRBJ1-4
CDR3 DNA: TGTGCCAGCAGTTCCCTTGTGAGGGGGGACTATGGCTACACCTTC; CDR3 protein: CASSSLVRGDYGYTF; clone size: many; V gene: TRBV6-6; D gene: -; J gene: TRBJ1-2
CDR3 DNA: TGTGCCAGCTGGGGACGGGCGAACACTGAAGCTTTCTTT; CDR3 protein: CASWGRANTEAFF; clone size: many; V gene: TRBV28; D gene: -; J gene: TRBJ1-1
CDR3 DNA: TGTGCCAGCGGGCAAGCGGGAGGGGTATACGAGCAGTACTTC; CDR3 protein: CASGQAGGVYEQYF; clone size: few; V gene: TRBV6-5; D gene: TRBD2; J gene: TRBJ2-7
CDR3 DNA: TGTGCCAGCAGCCAAGATGGGGGCTCCTCTGGAAACACCATATATTTT; CDR3 protein: CASSQDGGSSGNTIYF; clone size: many; V gene: TRBV4-2; D gene: -; J gene: TRBJ1-3
CDR3 DNA: TGTGCCACCAGCCCCACCGAGGGGGCAAACAATCAGCCCCAGCATTTT; CDR3 protein: CATSPTEGANNQPQHF; clone size: few; V gene: TRBV15; D gene: TRBD1; J gene: TRBJ1-5
CDR3 DNA: TGTGCCAGCACCCAAGGGAGCTGGAGTCAGCCCCAGCATTTT; CDR3 protein: CASTQGSWSQPQHF; clone size: few; V gene: TRBV6-6; D gene: -; J gene: TRBJ1-5
CDR3 DNA: TGTGCCAGCAGCTTATTTCTTCGGACAGCGGCTTTGAACACTGAAGCTTTCTTT; CDR3 protein: CASSLFLRTAALNTEAFF; clone size: -; V gene: TRBV11-2; D gene: -; J gene: TRBJ1-1
CDR3 DNA: TGTGCCAGCAGTGAAGCTAGGGGGCTCACTGAAGCTTTCTTT; CDR3 protein: CASSEARGLTEAFF; clone size: -; V gene: TRBV6-1; D gene: TRBD1; J gene: TRBJ1-1
CDR3 DNA: TGTGCCAGCAGCTTGGGGGACCTGAATCAGCCCCAGCATTTT; CDR3 protein: CASSLGDLNQPQHF; clone size: -; V gene: TRBV7-8; D gene: -; J gene: TRBJ1-5
CDR3 DNA: TGTGCCAGCAGCGCTCGACAAGACTACGAGCAGTACTTC; CDR3 protein: CASSARQDYEQYF; clone size: many; V gene: TRBV7-2; D gene: -; J gene: TRBJ2-7
CDR3 DNA: TGTGCTAGTGGTTTGGCTTCTTTGACTAGCGGGAATCCCGGGCAGTTCTTC; CDR3 protein: CASGLASLTSGNPGQFF; clone size: many; V gene: TRBV12-5; D gene: TRBD2; J gene: TRBJ2-1
CDR3 DNA: TGCAGCGTGAGCGGGACAGCCTACGAGCAGTACTTC; CDR3 protein: CSVSGTAYEQYF; clone size: many; V gene: TRBV29-1; D gene: -; J gene: TRBJ2-7
CDR3 DNA: TGTGCCTGGAGCCTCGGACAGGGATTTAAGGATGAGCAGTTCTTC; CDR3 protein: CAWSLGQGFKDEQFF; clone size: -; V gene: TRBV30; D gene: TRBD1; J gene: TRBJ2-1
CDR3 DNA: TGTGCCTGGAGTGTGACGGGGGAGACCCAGTACTTC; CDR3 protein: CAWSVTGETQYF; clone size: few; V gene: TRBV30; D gene: -; J gene: TRBJ2-5
CDR3 DNA: TGTGCCAGCAGGGCTGGGACTAGCGGGACCCCAGAGACCCAGTACTTC; CDR3 protein: CASRAGTSGTPETQYF; clone size: few; V gene: TRBV6-5; D gene: TRBD2; J gene: TRBJ2-5
CDR3 DNA: TGTGCCATCAGTGAGTCCAGGGGCGCAGATACGCAGTATTTT; CDR3 protein: CAISESRGADTQYF; clone size: many; V gene: TRBV10-3; D gene: -; J gene: TRBJ2-3
CDR3 DNA: TGCAGCGTGAGGCGGGGCGAGGGGAATGGCTACACCTTC; CDR3 protein: CSVRRGEGNGYTF; clone size: -; V gene: TRBV29-1; D gene: -; J gene: TRBJ1-2
CDR3 DNA: TGTGCCAGCAGTGGACCGTTGTACCAAGAGACCCAGTACTTC; CDR3 protein: CASSGPLYQETQYF; clone size: -; V gene: TRBV28; D gene: -; J gene: TRBJ2-5
CDR3 DNA: TGTGCCAGCAGCCAAGATGGGGGGACAGTAGTCCTCGCCAAAAACATTCAGTACTTC; CDR3 protein: CASSQDGGTVVLAKNIQYF; clone size: many; V gene: TRBV3-1; D gene: -; J gene: TRBJ2-4
CDR3 DNA: TGCAGTGCTACCTACACGGTGAGCTCCTACGAGCAGTACTTC; CDR3 protein: CSATYTVSSYEQYF; clone size: many; V gene: TRBV20-1; D gene: -; J gene: TRBJ2-7
CDR3 DNA: TGTGCCAGCAGTTTTGGAGACAGGGGGGGAACTGAAGCTTTCTTT; CDR3 protein: CASSFGDRGGTEAFF; clone size: many; V gene: TRBV6-5; D gene: TRBD1; J gene: TRBJ1-1
CDR3 DNA: TGCAGCTATAGACAGGATAATGAAAAACTGTTTTTT; CDR3 protein: CSYRQDNEKLFF; clone size: many; V gene: TRBV29-1; D gene: -; J gene: TRBJ1-4
CDR3 DNA: TGTGCCAGCAGCCCGTCCGGGACTAGAGACTACGAGCAGTACTTC; CDR3 protein: CASSPSGTRDYEQYF; clone size: many; V gene: TRBV9; D gene: TRBD2; J gene: TRBJ2-7
CDR3 DNA: TGCAGCGTTGTAGACGGACAGGGAAGGTACATTCAGTACTTC; CDR3 protein: CSVVDGQGRYIQYF; clone size: many; V gene: TRBV29-1; D gene: TRBD1; J gene: TRBJ2-4
CDR3 DNA: TGTGCCAGCAGTTTTAACCCGGTCTCTGGAAACACCATATATTTT; CDR3 protein: CASSFNPVSGNTIYF; clone size: many; V gene: TRBV28; D gene: -; J gene: TRBJ1-3
CDR3 DNA: TGTGCCAGCAGCTTAGATCCGACAGGGAACTATAATTCACCCCTCCACTTT; CDR3 protein: CASSLDPTGNYNSPLHF; clone size: many; V gene: TRBV11-2; D gene: TRBD1; J gene: TRBJ1-6
CDR3 DNA: TGTGCCAGCAGCTCCAACACAGATACGCAGTATTTT; CDR3 protein: CASSSNTDTQYF; clone size: many; V gene: TRBV7-2; D gene: -; J gene: TRBJ2-3
CDR3 DNA: TGTGCCAACAGTTTTCTGACTAACTACAATGAGCAGTTCTTC; CDR3 protein: CANSFLTNYNEQFF; clone size: -; V gene: TRBV27; D gene: -; J gene: TRBJ2-1
CDR3 DNA: TGTGCCAGCAGTTTATGGCAGGGGGCAAAAGAGACCCAGTACTTC; CDR3 protein: CASSLWQGAKETQYF; clone size: many; V gene: TRBV12-3/TRBV12-4; D gene: TRBD1; J gene: TRBJ2-5
CDR3 DNA: TGTGCCAGCAGTTTTTTAGATTACAATGAGCAGTTCTTC; CDR3 protein: CASSFLDYNEQFF; clone size: -; V gene: TRBV6-2/TRBV6-3; D gene: -; J gene: TRBJ2-1
CDR3 DNA: TGTGCCAGCAGCCTTGTCGGGACAGGGTTTGGTTCCGAGCAGTACTTC; CDR3 protein: CASSLVGTGFGSEQYF; clone size: many; V gene: TRBV3-1; D gene: TRBD1; J gene: TRBJ2-7
CDR3 DNA: TGCGCCAGCAGCTCCTCCGGGACTAGCTACGAGCAGTACTTC; CDR3 protein: CASSSSGTSYEQYF; clone size: many; V gene: TRBV5-1; D gene: TRBD2; J gene: TRBJ2-7
CDR3 DNA: TGCGCCAGCAGCTTGGAAGGCACAGATACGCAGTATTTT; CDR3 protein: CASSLEGTDTQYF; clone size: many; V gene: TRBV5-1; D gene: -; J gene: TRBJ2-3
CDR3 DNA: TGTGCCAGCAGCTCCGCCGGGACCTACGAGCAGTACTTC; CDR3 protein: CASSSAGTYEQYF; clone size: many; V gene: TRBV13; D gene: -; J gene: TRBJ2-7
CDR3 DNA: TGTGCCAGCAGTGATGGGCAGAAAGATACGCAGTATTTT; CDR3 protein: CASSDGQKDTQYF; clone size: many; V gene: TRBV2; D gene: -; J gene: TRBJ2-3
CDR3 DNA: TGTGCCAGCGACGGACTGTTCTACGAGCAGTACTTC; CDR3 protein: CASDGLFYEQYF; clone size: many; V gene: TRBV6-1; D gene: -; J gene: TRBJ2-7
CDR3 DNA: TGTGCCAGCATCCCCCGGGCTAGCGGGGCGGGTGAGCAGTTCTTC; CDR3 protein: CASIPRASGAGEQFF; clone size: few; V gene: TRBV11-2; D gene: TRBD2; J gene: TRBJ2-1
CDR3 DNA: TGCAGCGGTAGGACAGGGGCGATGGGTGAGCAGTTCTTC; CDR3 protein: CSGRTGAMGEQFF; clone size: many; V gene: TRBV29-1; D gene: TRBD1; J gene: TRBJ2-1
CDR3 DNA: TGTGCCAGCAGCTTAGATGTGGGACAGATCACAGATACGCAGTATTTT; CDR3 protein: CASSLDVGQITDTQYF; clone size: few; V gene: TRBV11-2; D gene: TRBD1; J gene: TRBJ2-3
CDR3 DNA: TGTGCCAGCAGTCGGACTAGCGGGAGTGCAGATACGCAGTATTTT; CDR3 protein: CASSRTSGSADTQYF; clone size: -; V gene: TRBV6-2/TRBV6-3; D gene: TRBD2; J gene: TRBJ2-3
CDR3 DNA: TGTGCCAGCAGCCAGGGACTAGCTGGCAATGAGCAGTTCTTC; CDR3 protein: CASSQGLAGNEQFF; clone size: few; V gene: TRBV3-1; D gene: TRBD2; J gene: TRBJ2-1
CDR3 DNA: TGTGCCAGCAGCTCCACGTTTGGGGGAGACGTCTACGAGCAGTACTTC; CDR3 protein: CASSSTFGGDVYEQYF; clone size: many; V gene: TRBV13; D gene: -; J gene: TRBJ2-7
CDR3 DNA: TGTGCCAGCAGCCAAGTGGGACAGGGTAACTATAATTCACCCCTCCACTTT; CDR3 protein: CASSQVGQGNYNSPLHF; clone size: many; V gene: TRBV4-2; D gene: TRBD1; J gene: TRBJ1-6
CDR3 DNA: TGTGCCAGCAGCCCCAGGGCCAGCTCCTACGAGCAGTTCTTC; CDR3 protein: CASSPRASSYEQFF; clone size: -; V gene: TRBV7-6; D gene: -; J gene: TRBJ2-1
CDR3 DNA: TGTGCCAGCAGTTTAAACAATGAGCAGTTCTTC; CDR3 protein: CASSLNNEQFF; clone size: many; V gene: TRBV28; D gene: -; J gene: TRBJ2-1
CDR3 DNA: TGCAGTGCTAGAGATCAACGGACCCAGTATTTT; CDR3 protein: CSARDQRTQYF; clone size: few; V gene: TRBV20-1; D gene: -; J gene: TRBJ2-3
CDR3 DNA: TGTGCCAGCAGCTTAGAGGCGGGGGGGCCAGAGAATGAGCAGTTCTTC; CDR3 protein: CASSLEAGGPENEQFF; clone size: many; V gene: TRBV11-3; D gene: TRBD2; J gene: TRBJ2-1